This entry lists 27 T cell receptor beta chains sequenced from one sample in a study of T cell repertoires in cytomegalovirus infection. Each CDR3 protein gets one entry after TCRdb re-called the reads with MiXCR. This table has hundreds of thousands of distinct CDR3 sequences, approximately 22% appearing once. The source material was CD8+ T cells from PBMCs. All receptors come from a human donor in good health (CMV status not recorded). Some clones in this sample may be carry-over from other donors' samples.

This clonotype has more than one count but fewer than ten. CDR3 DNA: TGTGCCAGCAGCTTAGGGCCGGCGGACGAGCAGTACTTC. Amino acids: CASSLGPADEQYF. The chain is built from TRBV7-2 and TRBJ2-7; unclear D gene. The CDR3 runs to 13 residues. Trimming cost V 1 base and J 5 bases, with 9 bases left between them. Germline V gene sequence: CDR1 SGHTA, CDR2 FQGNSA.

J is TRBJ2-1 and V is TRBV7-9; weak D call: TRBD2 (5 bases). The CDR3 runs 12 residues. The germline V gene has CDR1 SEHNR and CDR2 FQNEAQ (reference sequence). Trimming took off 5 bases at V and 8 bases at J, with 10 bases between the two ends. In DNA form, the CDR3 reads TGTGCCAGCAGCCCCCGAGCGGATGAGCAGTTCTTC. Amino acid sequence: CASSPRADEQFF.

There are a few counts of this clonotype. J is TRBJ2-1 and V is TRBV19; D ambiguous. V was pared by 5 bases and J by 0 bases, with 14 bases between. This CDR3 spans 16 amino acids. The germline CDR1 and CDR2 sequences are LNHDA and SQIVND (reference sequence). CDR3 sequence reads: CASSHLSVSSYNEQFF. The CDR3 DNA reads as TGTGCCAGTAGTCACCTATCGGTGAGCTCCTACAATGAGCAGTTCTTC.

V and J are TRBV7-9 and TRBJ2-7; no firm D call. V was trimmed by 4 bases and J by 9 bases, leaving 13 bases between them. The CDR3 is 12 residues long. Germline CDR1 reads SEHNR; CDR2 reads FQNEAQ (reference sequence). The CDR3 loop reads CASSSDTPGQYF. The CDR3 DNA reads TGTGCCAGCAGCTCAGACACCCCTGGGCAGTACTTC.

This rearrangement joins TRBV27 to TRBJ2-4; D might be TRBD2 (7 bases). The CDR3 covers 14 residues. CDR1 and CDR2 from the germline V gene are MNHEY and SMNVEV (reference sequence). The germline V and J ends were trimmed by 6 bases and 7 bases, with 16 bases remaining between them. CDR3 nucleotide sequence: TGTGCCAGCAGCTCAAGGGGGGGCCGCAACATTCAGTACTTC. Its protein product is CASSSRGGRNIQYF.

This clonotype has more than one count but fewer than ten. The chain links TRBV10-2 to TRBJ1-1, with D hard to call. In germline, CDR1 is WSHSY, CDR2 SAAADI. Trimming shortened V by 7 bases and J by 6 bases, and 9 bases separated the two germline ends. This CDR3 has 11 residues. The chain's CDR3 is CASMLGSEAFF. The CDR3 coding sequence is TGCGCCAGCATGCTGGGGTCTGAAGCTTTCTTT.

The chain has TRBV12-3 or TRBV12-4 and TRBJ2-1, with D maybe TRBD1 (6 bases). The CDR3 totals 15 residues. The germline V and J ends were trimmed by 5 bases and 3 bases, with 14 bases remaining between them. The CDR3 is CASSLGGQYYNEQFF. DNA of the CDR3: TGTGCCAGCAGTCTAGGCGGACAGTACTACAATGAGCAGTTCTTC.

This clonotype was seen a few times. The chain employs TRBV29-1 and TRBJ2-1, with 10 bases identical to TRBD1. With 0 bases clipped from V and 4 bases from J, the junction kept 9 bases outside the gene matches. CDR1 is SQVTM and CDR2 is ANQGSEA in the germline V gene. The length of the CDR3 is 17 residues. The CDR3 DNA follows: TGCAGCGTTGAAGAACCGGGACAGGGGATTTGGTACAATGAGCAGTTCTTC. This sequence encodes CSVEEPGQGIWYNEQFF.

This clonotype has only a few counts. The CDR3 loop reads CASSERVRISYEQYF. The CDR3 DNA is TGTGCCAGCAGTGAACGGGTGAGAATATCCTACGAGCAGTACTTC. The chain carries TRBV2 and TRBJ2-7; the D is unclear. V gave up 2 bases and J gave up 1 base, with 12 bases separating them. The CDR3 totals 15 residues. From germline, CDR1 is SNHLY and CDR2 FYNNEI.

This clonotype has ten or more counts. The chain couples TRBV6-1 to TRBJ1-3, with a weak D call TRBD1 (6 bases). This CDR3 region has 13 residues. The germline V and J ends were trimmed by 6 bases and 4 bases, with 10 bases remaining between them. Germline CDR1 MNHNS, CDR2 SASEGT. CDR3 region: CASRRDKGNTIYF. Here the CDR3 DNA reads TGTGCCAGCAGGCGGGACAAAGGAAACACCATATATTTT.

The chain links TRBV28 to TRBJ1-2; D ambiguous. The CDR3 sequence is 14 residues long. Germline V gene lookup returns CDR1 MDHEN and CDR2 SYDVKM. Trimming stripped 5 bases from V and 3 bases from J, with 13 bases between. The CDR3 here is CASSGEVSYYGYTF. The CDR3 nucleotides are TGTGCCAGCAGTGGGGAGGTTTCTTACTATGGCTACACCTTC.

This clonotype appeared many times. The chain employs TRBV28 and TRBJ1-2, with 8 bases fitting TRBD1. The trim removed 5 bases at V and 4 bases at J, leaving 9 bases unmatched. Germline CDR1 and CDR2: MDHEN and SYDVKM. CDR3 length: 15 residues. In DNA form, the CDR3 reads TGTGCCAGCAGTAGTGCGCAGACAGGGGTCTATGGCTACACCTTC. It translates to CASSSAQTGVYGYTF.

This clonotype was counted ten times or more. The chain uses TRBV7-6 and TRBJ2-6; D is tentatively TRBD1 or TRBD2 (5 bases each). Trimming cost V 2 bases and J 0 bases, with 11 bases left between them. From germline, CDR1 is SGHVS and CDR2 FNYEAQ. The length of the CDR3 is 17 residues. The CDR3 here is CASSLTGTDSGANVLTF. The CDR3, as DNA: TGTGCCAGCAGCTTAACCGGGACGGACTCTGGGGCCAACGTCCTGACTTTC.

The rearrangement uses TRBV2 and TRBJ2-7; maybe TRBD2 (5 bases). The V end was cut by 5 bases, the J end by 6 bases, with 20 bases between. CDR3 length equals 15 residues. The germline gives CDR1 SNHLY, CDR2 FYNNEI. CDR3 nucleotide sequence: TGTGCCAGCAGTCTGGCAGCCGAGCTTACTAGCGAGCAGTACTTC. It encodes CASSLAAELTSEQYF.

The chain carries TRBV7-8 and TRBJ1-5; possibly TRBD1 for D (5 bases). The CDR3 spans 14 residues. Deletions cut 3 bases from V and 4 bases from J, with 10 bases between. Germline V gene data show CDR1 as SGHVS and CDR2 as FQNEAQ. In DNA form, the CDR3 reads TGTGCCAGCAGCTTTCGGGGCGGTAATCAGCCCCAGCATTTT. This sequence encodes CASSFRGGNQPQHF.

This clonotype was recorded at least ten times. A read error may be the cause here, since a much bigger clone is one base away. The chain is built from TRBV7-9 and TRBJ2-3; perhaps TRBD1 as D (5 bases). The CDR3 sequence is 12 residues long. Trimming removed 6 bases from V and 1 base from J, with 5 bases in between. The germline V gene encodes CDR1 SEHNR and CDR2 FQNEAQ (reference sequence). The DNA of the CDR3 is TGTGCCAGCAGAGGGGGCACAGATACGCAGTATTTT. Its translation is CASRGGTDTQYF.

This chain links TRBV12-5 with TRBJ2-1; 8 bases match TRBD2. V was pared by 6 bases and J by 9 bases, with 4 bases of the junction left unmatched. This CDR3 comprises 12 residues. CDR1 is LGHNT, CDR2 FRNRAP, per germline. CDR3 DNA sequence: TGTGCTAGTGGGATTAGCGGGATTGAGCAGTTCTTC. Amino acids: CASGISGIEQFF.

This clonotype has more than one count but fewer than ten. The chain combines TRBV19 with TRBJ1-1, with TRBD1 as a possible D gene (5 bases). CDR1 is LNHDA and CDR2 is SQIVND in the germline V gene (reference sequence). With 5 bases removed from V and 8 bases from J, the gap between germline ends came to 12 bases. The CDR3 is 12 residues long. Here the CDR3 reads CASSRGGEEAFF. CDR3 nucleotides: TGTGCCAGTAGTCGCGGGGGGGAGGAAGCTTTCTTT.

Here the CDR3 reads CASSSAGLAANTGELFF. The CDR3 DNA follows: TGTGCCAGCAGCTCAGCCGGACTAGCGGCGAACACCGGGGAGCTGTTTTTT. The gene calls are TRBV7-6 and TRBJ2-2, with 10 bases lining up with TRBD2. Germline loops: CDR1 SGHVS, CDR2 FNYEAQ. V was clipped by 4 bases and J by 0 bases; unmatched bases: 5. The CDR3 spans 17 residues. The full variable domain, completed using reference TRBV7-6 and TRBJ2-2, is GAGVSQSPRYKVTKRGQDVALRCDPISGHVSLYWYRQALGQGPEFLTYFNYEAQQDKSGLPNDRFSAERPEGSISTLTIQRTEQRDSAMYRCASSSAGLAANTGELFFGEGSRLTVL.

CDR3 loop: CASSLTGVETQYF. In nucleotides, the CDR3 is TGTGCCAGCAGTCTGACGGGGGTGGAGACCCAGTACTTC. The rearrangement links TRBV27 to TRBJ2-5; D may be TRBD2 (6 bases). Germline V gene lookup returns CDR1 MNHEY and CDR2 SMNVEV (reference sequence). V was trimmed by 5 bases and J by 5 bases, leaving 12 bases between them. The CDR3 loop spans 13 amino acids.

This clonotype was observed at least ten times. The chain joins TRBV28 to TRBJ2-7; 10 nucleotides line up with TRBD2. CDR3 length equals 21 residues. The V and J ends lost 5 bases and 7 bases, in that order; junction bases with no gene match: 29. Germline CDR1 reads MDHEN; CDR2 reads SYDVKM. CDR3 loop: CASSRAVNRVGESAGGMEQYF. The CDR3 nucleotides read TGTGCCAGCAGTCGGGCCGTCAACAGGGTTGGGGAATCAGCGGGGGGGATGGAGCAGTACTTC. Full variable domain (missing parts from reference TRBV28 and TRBJ2-7): DVKVTQSSRYLVKRTGEKVFLECVQDMDHENMFWYRQDPGLGLRLIYFSYDVKMKEKGDIPEGYSVSREKKERFSLILESASTNQTSMYLCASSRAVNRVGESAGGMEQYFGPGTRLTVT.

In this sample, this clonotype turned up a few times. V is TRBV28 and J is TRBJ2-5; TRBD2 aligns across 10 bases. V lost 6 bases to trimming and J lost 3 bases; unmatched junction nucleotides: 7. CDR3 length: 15 residues. Germline CDR1 and CDR2: MDHEN and SYDVKM. For the CDR3, the DNA is TGTGCCAGCAGCTTAATACTAGCGGGGAAAGAGACCCAGTACTTC. It specifies CASSLILAGKETQYF.

The chain joins TRBV12-3 or TRBV12-4 to TRBJ1-1, with TRBD1 as a possible D gene (5 bases). V was pared by 6 bases and J by 4 bases, with 12 bases between. The CDR3 loop spans 13 amino acids. DNA for the CDR3: TGTGCCAGCAGCCTTGGACACCTCACTGAAGCTTTCTTT. It encodes CASSLGHLTEAFF.

The chain joins TRBV2 to TRBJ2-7, with D possibly TRBD1 on 5 matching bases. Trimming left V 7 bases short and J 2 bases short, with 12 bases between. Germline V lookup: CDR1 SNHLY, CDR2 FYNNEI. This CDR3 is 13 amino acids long. CDR3 DNA: TGTGCCAGCAAAATAGGGGTAGCCTACGAGCAGTACTTC. This gives the protein CASKIGVAYEQYF.

This clonotype was seen at least ten times. V and J are TRBV4-1 and TRBJ1-2; the D is unclear. The germline CDR1 and CDR2 sequences are MGHRA and YSYEKL. Trimming pared 0 bases from V and 0 bases from J, leaving 8 bases between. This CDR3 is 15 amino acids long. CDR3: CASSQEQSANYGYTF. The CDR3 nucleotides read TGCGCCAGCAGCCAAGAGCAGTCAGCTAACTATGGCTACACCTTC.

The CDR3 coding sequence is TGTGCCAGCAGTGACCGCCGGCCGACCAAAAAACTGTTTTTT. The encoded protein is CASSDRRPTKKLFF. The chain employs TRBV6-4 and TRBJ1-4; D is undetermined. Germline V gene lookup returns CDR1 MRHNA and CDR2 SNTAGT. The CDR3 covers 14 residues. Trimming removed 2 bases at V and 9 bases at J, with 13 bases between.

CDR3 in amino acids: CASSPGINQPQHF. CDR3 coding DNA: TGTGCCAGCAGCCCAGGGATCAATCAGCCCCAGCATTTT. The rearrangement joins TRBV12-3 or TRBV12-4 to TRBJ1-5; a possible D gene is TRBD1 (5 bases). CDR3 size: 13 residues. V lost 6 bases, J lost 3 bases, and 9 bases lay in between.